The rows below give T cell receptor beta chains drawn from one sample of a study of blood T cell repertoires in COVID-19. Assay: immunoSEQ multiplex PCR; the TCRdb copy retains only in-frame clones and omits some. The profile covers about 250,000 clones, with more than 65% appearing a single time and roughly 4% taken by the ten largest. Sequenced material: peripheral blood. The receptors originated from a woman aged 40 to 50 with active or convalescent COVID-19. Each CDR3 is given without its conserved first and last residue.

J gene | V gene | CDR3 protein
TRBJ1-1 | TRBV5-1 | ASSFKGVDTEAF
TRBJ2-1 | TRBV3-1/TRBV3-2 | ASSVRDRRYNEQF
TRBJ2-7 | TRBV12-3/TRBV12-4 | AIRLLAGGPLD
TRBJ1-6 | TRBV2 | ASGTGDRGSPLH
TRBJ1-5 | TRBV2 | ASSELRRGYQPQH
TRBJ1-1 | TRBV27 | ASSLTYSGQGNTEAF
TRBJ1-6 | TRBV9 | ASSVSGAANNSPLH
TRBJ2-3 | TRBV5-1 | ASLSGVGTDTQY
TRBJ1-1 | TRBV18 | ASSPNRGEHEAF
TRBJ2-7 | TRBV6-5 | ASSFFGRTGGSEQY
TRBJ1-5 | TRBV2 | ATQSGSNQPQH
TRBJ2-3 | TRBV9 | ASSVQGSSTDTQY
TRBJ2-3 | TRBV10-3 | AISESVAGTTDTQY
TRBJ2-5 | TRBV3-1/TRBV3-2 | ASSQAGGETQY
TRBJ1-6 | TRBV12-3/TRBV12-4 | ASSLQARVPLH
TRBJ2-2 | TRBV19 | ASSSGTGGTGELF
TRBJ2-3 | TRBV2 | ASKVGAATDTQY
TRBJ2-1 | TRBV7-2 | ASSKEAGGAIREQF
TRBJ2-5 | TRBV9 | ASSVDAGGRQETQY
TRBJ2-1 | TRBV10-3 | AISGTSGDNEQF
TRBJ2-2 | TRBV27 | ASSRDRSTGELF
TRBJ1-6 | TRBV4-2 | ASSQVTGAGNSPLH
TRBJ1-1 | TRBV5-1 | ASSLGLFAPEAF
TRBJ1-1 | TRBV7-6 | ASSLGTVENTEAF
TRBJ2-1 | TRBV4-1 | ASSQGYGGAVRNEQF
TRBJ1-5 | TRBV28 | ASSLAGSNQPQH
TRBJ1-2 | TRBV18 | ASSPYDREDYGYT
TRBJ1-6 | TRBV4-1 | ASSQAGTGGSPLH
TRBJ1-4 | TRBV19 | ASNAPSGTGGEKLF
TRBJ1-2 | TRBV6-6 | ASSLSSYGYT
TRBJ1-5 | TRBV18 | ASSPAGPESQH
TRBJ2-5 | TRBV19 | ASSIRIQLPQETQY
TRBJ2-5 | TRBV5-1 | ASSLSSGGAWETQY
TRBJ2-7 | TRBV29-1 | SVVQNRAYEQY
TRBJ2-2 | TRBV9 | ASSPELAINTGELF
TRBJ2-1 | TRBV12-3/TRBV12-4 | ASRGTARDEQF
TRBJ1-5 | TRBV5-6 | ASSLGTGALRNQPQH
TRBJ2-1 | TRBV19 | ATDRGFYNEQF
TRBJ1-2 | TRBV6-5 | ASVPSARGSHGYT
TRBJ1-2 | TRBV6-5 | ASREGTGLVT
TRBJ1-4 | TRBV12-3/TRBV12-4 | ASSSGGTEKLF
TRBJ1-6 | TRBV6-5 | ASSYGGSSYNSPLH
TRBJ2-4 | TRBV15 | ATSRDRGAAKNIQY
TRBJ1-4 | TRBV7-9 | ASSRPGTANNEKLF
TRBJ1-2 | TRBV4-1 | ASSQDPHVRANYGYT